These 5 T cell receptor beta chains were all obtained from the same sample, sequenced in a study of cytomegalovirus exposure and HLA in healthy donors. PCR used 60 Vbeta primers and 13 Jbeta primers. Profiling relied on immunoSEQ multiplex PCR, and the TCRdb table lists in-frame clones only, not all of them. The sample holds about 150,000 clones, around 75% seen once. Sequencing was done on a sample of PBMCs. Receptor source: a woman between 40 and 55 years old in good health and CMV-seronegative.

The J gene is TRBJ2-5, the V gene TRBV28; 7 positions agree with TRBD1. The CDR3 is made up of 15 amino acids. Germline V gene sequence: CDR1 MDHEN, CDR2 SYDVKM. Losses at the gene ends were 4 bases for V and 6 bases for J; bases not matched to a gene: 11. The chain's CDR3 is CASSSPAEGAQTQYF. As DNA, the CDR3 is TGTGCCAGCAGTTCACCCGCTGAGGGGGCACAGACCCAGTACTTC.

The CDR3 DNA reads TGTGCCTGGACCCGAGGAGGAGCTGGCTATGGCTACACCTTC. It yields the protein CAWTRGGAGYGYTF. This chain uses TRBV30 with TRBJ1-2; D is unresolved. Germline CDR1 GTSNPN, CDR2 SVGIG (reference sequence). This CDR3 has 14 amino acids. V was clipped by 4 bases and J by 4 bases, with 16 bases between them.

The chain links TRBV6-5 to TRBJ2-2, with 7 bases aligning to TRBD1. Per the germline V gene, CDR1 is MNHEY and CDR2 is SVGAGI. With 7 bases clipped from V and 6 bases from J, the junction kept 11 bases outside the gene matches. This CDR3 region has 15 residues. The CDR3 sequence is CASKKKDRRAGELFF. CDR3 nucleotide sequence: TGTGCCAGCAAGAAGAAGGACAGGCGGGCCGGGGAGCTGTTTTTT.

In nucleotides, the CDR3 is TGTGCCAGCAGCTTAGGGACAGCCGAGCAGTACTTC. It is translated as CASSLGTAEQYF. The chain couples TRBV7-9 to TRBJ2-5; weak D call: TRBD1 (6 bases). The J call may be in error: the DNA end matches TRBJ2-7 better. The V gene's germline CDR1 is SEHNR and CDR2 FQNEAQ (reference sequence). The length of the CDR3 is 12 residues.

This chain uses TRBV25-1 with TRBJ1-1; a weak D match, TRBD1 (5 bases). Germline V gene sequence: CDR1 MGHDK, CDR2 SYGVNS. CDR3 length: 15 amino acids. V was shortened by 1 base and J by 4 bases, with 13 bases between the two germline ends. CDR3 DNA sequence: TGTGCCAGCAGTGAATCTGGGGGGTTGGGCACTGAAGCTTTCTTT. It encodes CASSESGGLGTEAFF.